This T cell receptor beta chain was captured by sequencing in a study of blood T cell repertoires in COVID-19. On the study more broadly: PBMCs, B-cell-depleted T cells, or T cells were the source of the cDNA or gDNA that made up the material.

This clone has more than one count but fewer than ten. The CDR3 is 17 amino acids. J was trimmed by 1 base and V by 5 bases; bases with no gene match: 8. Germline CDR1 MNHNY, CDR2 SVGAGI (reference sequence). Profiled with immunoSEQ multiplex PCR; TCRdb holds only in-frame clones, not every one. Of roughly 340,000 clones listed, more than 75% are singletons. This clonotype was sampled from a woman under 30 who had recovered from COVID-19. The sequenced sample consisted of peripheral blood. The J gene is TRBJ2-5, the V gene TRBV6-6; 12 bases match TRBD2. This CDR3 reads CASSLYLAGGPQETQYF. DNA for the CDR3: TGTGCCAGCAGTCTTTACCTAGCGGGAGGGCCCCAAGAGACCCAGTACTTC.